This T cell receptor (beta chain) originates from a study of CD8+ T cells in alopecia areata. Study-level information: Twice a day, 5 to 10 mg of oral tofacitinib was administered to treated patients.

Indicated treatment: oral pan-JAK inhibitor, 5-10 mg twice daily. CDR3 length: 14 residues. Germline trimming cut 7 bases from V and 7 bases from J; bases unmatched to any gene: 5. Germline loops: CDR1 SGHAT, CDR2 FQNNGV. A remark on this clone: The antigen is undetermined.

The sequencing template was cDNA reverse transcribed from extracted RNA. Sequencing was performed with immunoSEQ multiplex PCR; in TCRdb, only in-frame clones are kept and a portion is missing. Of 200,000 to 250,000 clones detected, 66% appear once; the ten largest clones hold roughly 1.2%. Regarding the study as a whole: Elevated clonality characterized lesional scalp relative to normal scalp, particularly in alopecia totalis/universalis. Treatment with tofacitinib significantly lowered scalp clonality and reduced expanded CD8+ clones among the top 100.

This sequence joins TRBV11-2 and TRBJ2-1; TRBD2 aligns across 12 bases. This specimen consisted of CD4+ T cells sorted from blood, obtained between weeks 43 and 45, from a patient treated with tofacitinib. The TCR sequence derives from a human donor with alopecia areata. CDR3 sequence (DNA): TGTGCCAGCACGACTAGCGGGGGATTTAATGAGCAGTTCTTC. Amino acid sequence: CASTTSGGFNEQFF.